These 8 T cell receptor beta chains were sequenced from one sample in a study of CD4 T cells in relation to SARS-CoV-2 and coronaviruses (dated by TCRdb to the early 2020s). Preparation of the library involved the immunoSEQ multiplex PCR assay. Sourced from immuneACCESS, this table was stored by TCRdb with only in-frame sequences that have V and J called. A share of the clones is absent; for the studies checked, an unresolved V gene accounts for under half, and the remainder has no known explanation. The sample includes fewer than 20,000 clones, with 65% to 80% observed a single time. The top ten constitute about 32% of the sample. Their cognate antigens are unknown. CD4+ T cells from unexposed donors were collected before the COVID-19 pandemic (2011-2018). After about 9 days of culture, CD4+ T cells were isolated with the EasySep CD4+ T cell isolation kit. Input material: CD4+ T cells from PBMCs, cultured in vitro. The receptors originated from a human donor in good health.

V usage is TRBV7-3 and J usage is TRBJ2-6; 8 bases agree with TRBD1. With V trimmed by 4 bases and J by 0 bases, 8 bases remained unmatched. Germline V lookup: CDR1 SGHTA, CDR2 FQGTGA. There are 18 residues in the CDR3. The CDR3 here is CASSSRDRLDSGANVLTF. The CDR3 DNA sequence: TGTGCCAGCAGCTCCAGGGACAGGCTCGACTCTGGGGCCAACGTCCTGACTTTC.

This clone was observed a few times. The V and J genes are TRBV2 and TRBJ2-3, with D possibly called TRBD1 or TRBD2 (5 bases each). Germline assignment: CDR1 SNHLY and CDR2 FYNNEI. V lost 6 bases to trimming and J lost 6 bases, with 16 bases between them. The CDR3 totals 14 residues. CDR3: CASRGERIADTQYF. The CDR3 DNA is TGTGCCAGCAGAGGGGAGAGGATCGCCGATACGCAGTATTTT.

The V and J genes are TRBV3-1 (or the pseudogene TRBV3-2) and TRBJ1-2, with D uncertain. Germline V gene data show CDR1 as LGHDT and CDR2 as YNNKEL (reference sequence). Trimming removed 0 bases from V and 0 bases from J, with 5 bases in between. The CDR3 is 14 residues long. CDR3 in DNA: TGTGCCAGCAGCCAAGACTGGTCTAACTATGGCTACACCTTC. Translation: CASSQDWSNYGYTF.

The chain joins TRBV6-5 to TRBJ1-6; possibly TRBD1 for D (5 bases). The V gene lost 4 bases and the J gene lost 10 bases, with 20 bases spanning the gap. Germline assignment: CDR1 MNHEY and CDR2 SVGAGI. The CDR3 is made up of 16 amino acids. The CDR3 sequence is CASSSPREGRGSPLHF. DNA for the CDR3: TGTGCCAGCAGTTCCCCTCGGGAGGGTAGGGGATCACCCCTCCACTTT.

The J gene is TRBJ1-6, the V gene TRBV9; 12 bases are shared with TRBD1. The CDR3 covers 15 residues. The germline gives CDR1 SGDLS, CDR2 YYNGEE. V shed 2 bases and J 7 bases; nucleotides not matched to a gene: 1. CDR3 DNA sequence: TGTGCCAGCAGCGTCGGGACAGGGGGCAATTCACCCCTCCACTTT. This codes for CASSVGTGGNSPLHF.

This clone was seen more than once but under ten times. The chain uses TRBV5-6 and TRBJ2-1, with D unclear. Trimming took 0 bases from V and 7 from J, leaving 11 bases between them. The CDR3 totals 14 residues. Germline lookup yields CDR1 SGHDT and CDR2 YYEEEE. DNA for the CDR3: TGTGCCAGCAGCTTGGTGGGGTTAGGGAATGAGCAGTTCTTC. As protein: CASSLVGLGNEQFF.

CDR3 residues: CASSSRRGSSYNEQFF. In DNA, the CDR3 is TGTGCCAGCAGCTCGCGCCGGGGGAGCTCCTACAATGAGCAGTTCTTC. The rearrangement links TRBV11-3 to TRBJ2-1; the D gene is possibly TRBD2 (6 bases). Germline V gene lookup returns CDR1 SGHNT and CDR2 YENEEA. The V end was cut by 4 bases, the J end by 0 bases, with 13 bases between. The CDR3 consists of 16 residues.

The CDR3 coding sequence is TGTGCCAGCAGCTCGGGGGGCCGGGTGTCTGGGGCCAACGTCCTGACTTTC. Its protein product is CASSSGGRVSGANVLTF. The rearrangement joins TRBV11-2 to TRBJ2-6, with D maybe TRBD2 (7 bases). There are 17 residues in the CDR3. V lost 4 bases and J lost 1, with 14 bases in between. Germline V lookup: CDR1 SGHAT, CDR2 FQNNGV.